The 32 T cell receptor beta chains below come from one sample, sequenced in a study of T cells in Graves' hyperthyroidism and ophthalmopathy (dated by TCRdb to the late 2010s). The library was obtained by multiplex PCR. For sequencing, an Illumina HiSeq 2000 was employed. The TCR beta CDR3 regions were amplified from the RNA transcripts. The first round of RT-PCR for the TCR CDR3 was performed with the HTBI primer set and the Qiagen OneStep RT-PCR kit. The public reads were quality trimmed at Q25 with fastp and then assembled into clones with MiXCR by TCRdb, keeping productive beta chains. One record per CDR3 amino acid sequence lists the most common genes and DNA. The sample table records about 580,000 distinct CDR3 sequences; more than 11% of these occur just once. 5.8% of the sample is taken by the ten largest. Sequenced sample: blood. The receptors stem from a woman under 40 with Graves' hyperthyroidism that later progressed to Graves' ophthalmopathy.

This clonotype came up many times. The V and J genes are TRBV15 and TRBJ2-5; 7 nucleotides agree with TRBD2. Germline values: CDR1 LNHNV, CDR2 YYDKDF (reference sequence). This CDR3 comprises 16 residues. After removal of 3 bases from V and 3 bases from J, the junction contained 10 bases not matched to a gene. CDR3 residues: CATSSLWGGPKETQYF. The CDR3 region has the DNA TGTGCCACCAGCAGTCTGTGGGGAGGGCCCAAAGAGACCCAGTACTTC.

This clonotype was detected ten times or more. The J gene is TRBJ2-7, the V gene TRBV20-1; 8 bases map to TRBD1. J gave up 3 bases and V 4 bases, and 5 bases lay outside the gene matches. From germline, CDR1 is DFQATT and CDR2 SNEGSKA (reference sequence). The CDR3 is 13 amino acids. The CDR3 DNA follows: TGCAGTGCTACAGGACAGGGCTTCTACGAGCAGTACTTC. Amino acid sequence: CSATGQGFYEQYF.

The CDR3 sequence is CASSHSGIDTGELFF. DNA of the CDR3: TGTGCCAGCAGTCATAGCGGGATCGACACCGGGGAGCTGTTTTTT. The chain is built from TRBV12-3 or TRBV12-4 and TRBJ2-2, with 8 bases aligning to TRBD2. V gave up 5 bases and J gave up 3 bases; unmatched junction bases: 5. The CDR3 loop spans 15 amino acids.

This clonotype turned up a few times. This chain uses TRBV19 with TRBJ1-5; unclear D gene. Germline V CDR1 and CDR2: LNHDA, SQIVND (reference sequence). The CDR3 totals 19 residues. V lost 3 bases, J lost 6 bases, and 27 bases lay in between. The CDR3, as DNA: TGTGCCAGTAGTATTCCTATTCCGGCCTCCCCGGCGAGCGGTCAGCCCCAGCATTTT. Its translation is CASSIPIPASPASGQPQHF.

The chain couples TRBV25-1 to TRBJ1-2; weak D call: TRBD1 (5 bases). The germline CDR1 and CDR2 sequences are MGHDK and SYGVNS. Trimming stripped 3 bases from V and 7 bases from J, with 12 bases between. This CDR3 has 13 amino acids. CDR3 protein: CASSEGQSFGYTF. The CDR3 DNA is TGTGCCAGCAGTGAGGGGCAGAGTTTTGGCTACACCTTC.

This clonotype was detected only a few times. The J gene is TRBJ1-2, the V gene TRBV4-3, with no clear D. This CDR3 is 13 amino acids long. CDR1 and CDR2 (germline): LGHNA, YSLEER. V lost 0 bases and J lost 9, with 11 bases in between. This CDR3 is CASSQDVKDSYTF. CDR3 coding DNA: TGCGCCAGCAGCCAAGATGTGAAAGATAGCTACACCTTC.

This clonotype was recorded at least ten times. The rearrangement uses TRBV29-1 and TRBJ1-1, with D perhaps matching TRBD1 (6 bases). V shed 7 bases and J shed 7 bases, with 16 bases lying between them. This CDR3 has 12 amino acids. CDR1 SQVTM and CDR2 ANQGSEA come from the germline V gene. The chain's CDR3 is CSARPGEGEAFF. The CDR3, as DNA: TGCAGCGCCCGACCAGGGGAGGGTGAAGCTTTCTTT.

For this clonotype: This sequence may be a read error, since a much larger clone differs from it by one base. The chain has TRBV18 and TRBJ1-6; tentative D call: TRBD1 (5 bases). CDR3 length: 16 amino acids. The germline gives CDR1 KGHSH, CDR2 LQKENI. This CDR3 is CTSSPPGTRTNSPLHF. The CDR3 coding sequence is TGTACCAGCTCACCACCTGGGACCCGAACGAATTCACCCCTCCACTTT.

This clonotype has at least ten counts. The V gene is TRBV28, the J gene TRBJ1-1; possible D gene TRBD1, 6 bases. The CDR3 length is 16 residues. With 4 bases removed from V and 1 base from J, the gap between germline ends came to 16 bases. CDR1 and CDR2 from the germline V gene are MDHEN and SYDVKM. The CDR3 loop is CASSSGATGRNTEAFF. CDR3 bases: TGTGCCAGCAGTTCAGGGGCAACAGGGAGGAACACTGAAGCTTTCTTT.

The chain uses TRBV19 and TRBJ1-5, with 12 bases matching TRBD1. V was clipped by 6 bases and J by 7 bases; unmatched bases: 16. The CDR3 length is 18 residues. From germline, CDR1 is LNHDA and CDR2 SQIVND (reference sequence). CDR3 residues: CASSRTAGTGGGWQPQHF. CDR3 in DNA: TGTGCCAGTAGCCGAACCGCCGGGACAGGGGGCGGGTGGCAGCCCCAGCATTTT.

At least ten counts were recorded for this clonotype. The chain couples TRBV10-3 to TRBJ2-3; a possible D gene is TRBD2 (6 bases). Germline V gene sequence: CDR1 ENHRY, CDR2 SYGVKD. V shed 4 bases and J shed 1 base, with 12 bases lying between them. The CDR3 spans 15 residues. The CDR3 sequence: CAISGPTGGTDTQYF. In DNA form, the CDR3 reads TGTGCCATCAGTGGCCCCACGGGAGGCACAGATACGCAGTATTTT.

This clonotype was found many times. The chain is built from TRBV20-1 and TRBJ2-5; D is unclear. The CDR3 extends over 12 amino acids. V was trimmed by 2 bases and J by 2 bases, leaving 6 bases between them. The germline gives CDR1 DFQATT, CDR2 SNEGSKA (reference sequence). The DNA for the CDR3 is TGCAGTGCTAGATACTATCAAGAGACCCAGTACTTC. Its translation: CSARYYQETQYF.

To note about this clonotype: A clone one base away is much larger, so this may be a read error. Here the CDR3 reads CASTLVAGGSHNEQFF. The CDR3 DNA sequence: TGTGCCAGCACCCTAGTAGCGGGAGGTTCCCACAATGAGCAGTTCTTC. This sequence joins TRBV27 and TRBJ2-1, with TRBD2 identical over 10 bases. After removal of 7 bases from V and 5 bases from J, the junction contained 11 bases not matched to a gene. Germline CDR1 MNHEY, CDR2 SMNVEV (reference sequence). The CDR3 is 16 amino acids.

This clonotype has more than one count but fewer than ten. A read error may produce the germline difference seen at one junction end. The chain employs TRBV18 and TRBJ2-2; D is uncertain. The length of the CDR3 is 13 residues. Germline CDR1 reads KGHSH; CDR2 reads LQKENI. This CDR3 reads CASSLSGTRELFF. CDR3 in DNA: TGTGCCAGCTCACTGTCGGGCACCAGGGAGCTGTTTTTT.

This clonotype was seen a handful of times. V usage is TRBV6-2 or TRBV6-3 and J usage is TRBJ2-1, with D perhaps matching TRBD2 (6 bases). The germline V gene has CDR1 MNHEY and CDR2 SVGEGT. The V and J ends lost 5 bases and 3 bases respectively, with 14 bases between them. CDR3 length: 15 amino acids. The CDR3: CASSATGDLYNEQFF. The CDR3 DNA reads TGTGCCAGCAGTGCGACGGGGGACCTCTACAATGAGCAGTTCTTC.

The genes are TRBV28 and TRBJ1-6; the D is unclear. This CDR3 contains 14 residues. V was cut by 5 bases and J by 7 bases, with 12 bases left in between. CDR1 is MDHEN and CDR2 is SYDVKM in the germline V gene. For the CDR3, the DNA is TGTGCCAGCAGTAACGCCATTAGAAATTCACCCCTCCACTTT. Its translation: CASSNAIRNSPLHF.

This clonotype has a count of ten or more. The chain links TRBV14 to TRBJ1-1; possibly TRBD1 for D (5 bases). CDR3 length: 14 amino acids. Trimming took off 5 bases at V and 8 bases at J, with 18 bases between the two ends. Germline-derived CDR1 and CDR2 are SGHDN and FVKESK. CDR3 in amino acids: CASSSLIYQGEAFF. In DNA form, the CDR3 reads TGTGCCAGCAGCTCTCTGATATACCAGGGAGAAGCTTTCTTT. Full variable domain (missing parts from reference TRBV14 and TRBJ1-1): EAGVTQFPSHSVIEKGQTVTLRCDPISGHDNLYWYRRVMGKEIKFLLHFVKESKQDESGMPNNRFLAERTGGTYSTLKVQPAELEDSGVYFCASSSLIYQGEAFFGQGTRLTVV.

This clonotype was detected ten times or more. The chain joins TRBV11-2 to TRBJ2-5, with 8 positions matching TRBD1. CDR1 is SGHAT and CDR2 is FQNNGV in the germline V gene. The V and J ends lost 5 bases and 3 bases, in that order; junction bases with no gene match: 14. CDR3 length: 17 amino acids. CDR3 in amino acids: CASSVSWDRWLKETQYF. DNA of the CDR3: TGTGCCAGCAGCGTTAGTTGGGACAGGTGGCTCAAAGAGACCCAGTACTTC.

About this clonotype itself: This may come from a read error, since a much larger clone is one base off. This chain links TRBV20-1 with TRBJ1-1; D is perhaps TRBD1 (5 bases). Germline CDR1 and CDR2: DFQATT and SNEGSKA (reference sequence). Trimming removed 7 bases from V and 6 bases from J, with 12 bases in between. This CDR3 comprises 11 residues. The CDR3 loop is CSGSRGSEAFF. In DNA form, the CDR3 reads TGCAGTGGTAGTAGGGGCTCTGAAGCTTTCTTT.

The genes are TRBV7-8 and TRBJ2-7; 12 nucleotides align to TRBD2. The CDR3 length is 18 residues. Germline values: CDR1 SGHVS, CDR2 FQNEAQ. The trim removed 1 base at V and 0 bases at J, leaving 7 bases unmatched. CDR3 region: CASSLGVRTSGASYEQYF. The CDR3 DNA follows: TGTGCCAGCAGCTTAGGGGTCCGGACTAGCGGGGCCTCCTACGAGCAGTACTTC.

The V gene is TRBV27, the J gene TRBJ2-1; 7 bases map to TRBD2. Germline V lookup: CDR1 MNHEY, CDR2 SMNVEV (reference sequence). J lost 3 bases, V lost 8 bases, and 7 bases had no gene match. The CDR3 covers 14 residues. CDR3 in amino acids: CASLGGTNYNEQFF. The CDR3, as DNA: TGTGCCAGCTTGGGGGGGACGAACTACAATGAGCAGTTCTTC.

This clonotype was detected many times. The chain is built from TRBV11-3 and TRBJ2-3; 10 bases are shared with TRBD2. Germline V CDR1 and CDR2: SGHNT, YENEEA. With 0 bases clipped from V and 4 bases from J, the junction kept 10 bases outside the gene matches. The CDR3 has 18 residues. The CDR3 reads CASSLDPPAGGRADTQYF. Written as DNA, the CDR3 is TGTGCCAGCAGCTTAGACCCCCCAGCGGGAGGGCGGGCAGATACGCAGTATTTT. Combining the CDR3 with reference TRBV11-3 and TRBJ2-3 gives the whole variable domain EAGVVQSPRYKIIEKKQPVAFWCNPISGHNTLYWYLQNLGQGPELLIRYENEEAVDDSQLPKDRFSAERLKGVDSTLKIQPAELGDSAVYLCASSLDPPAGGRADTQYFGPGTRLTVL.

In this sample, this clonotype turned up many times. The chain is built from TRBV7-2 and TRBJ1-6; a possible D gene is TRBD1 (5 bases). Trimming left V 4 bases short and J 7 bases short, with 20 bases between. This CDR3 is built from 17 residues. Germline lookup yields CDR1 SGHTA and CDR2 FQGNSA. The CDR3 here is CASSSIRDVGLNSPLHF. DNA of the CDR3: TGTGCCAGCAGCTCCATCCGGGACGTGGGACTCAATTCACCCCTCCACTTT.

The chain links TRBV3-1 to TRBJ1-2; D uncertain. The germline V gene encodes CDR1 LGHDT and CDR2 YNNKEL (reference sequence). V dropped 5 bases and J dropped 10 bases, with 20 bases sitting between them. The CDR3 has 14 residues. The CDR3 is CASSFQTPSLDYTF. As DNA, the CDR3 is TGTGCCAGCAGCTTCCAGACACCTTCCCTCGACTACACCTTC.

The rearrangement links TRBV7-9 to TRBJ2-3, with D tentatively TRBD1 (6 bases). V was shortened by 6 bases and J by 0 bases, with 19 bases between the two germline ends. The germline CDR1 and CDR2 sequences are SEHNR and FQNEAQ (reference sequence). This CDR3 is built from 17 residues. The CDR3 DNA reads TGTGCCAGCAGTATGGGGGCAGGCGATTCTAGCACAGATACGCAGTATTTT. Encoded protein: CASSMGAGDSSTDTQYF.

This clonotype was observed at least ten times. This rearrangement joins TRBV7-2 to TRBJ2-5, with 7 bases fitting TRBD2. Trimming cost V 5 bases and J 2 bases; bases outside gene matches: 14. This CDR3 has 17 residues. CDR1 SGHTA and CDR2 FQGNSA come from the germline V gene. The CDR3 reads CASSIAPGPAGQETQYF. CDR3 in DNA: TGTGCCAGCAGCATTGCGCCGGGACCAGCGGGGCAAGAGACCCAGTACTTC.

This clonotype has just a few counts. V usage is TRBV19 and J usage is TRBJ2-7; 7 bases are a match to TRBD2. The CDR3 is 14 amino acids. V shed 2 bases, J shed 6 bases, and the junction held 7 bases outside the gene matches. Germline CDR1 and CDR2: LNHDA and SQIVND (reference sequence). The CDR3 DNA reads as TGTGCCAGTAGTATAAGTCTCACGGGAGGCGAGCAGTACTTC. It yields the protein CASSISLTGGEQYF.

This clonotype was recorded many times. The CDR3 coding sequence is TGTGCCATCAGTGGGAGCGGGCCAGCGGGGAGTCAGCCCCAGCATTTT. Amino acid sequence: CAISGSGPAGSQPQHF. This sequence joins TRBV10-3 and TRBJ1-5; D not resolved. CDR3 size: 16 residues. Trimming removed 4 bases from V and 6 bases from J, with 19 bases in between. From germline, CDR1 is ENHRY and CDR2 SYGVKD.

In this sample, this clonotype turned up many times. At one of its ends the junction is not consistent with the germline gene, which may arise from a read error. The rearrangement joins TRBV4-1 to TRBJ2-1; TRBD1 might be the D (5 bases). CDR3 size: 12 residues. The germline CDR1 and CDR2 sequences are MGHRA and YSYEKL. CDR3 sequence: CASSQVYNEQFF. The CDR3 DNA reads as TGTGCCAGTTCACAGGTTTACAATGAGCAGTTCTTC.

This clonotype was observed a handful of times. J is TRBJ2-1 and V is TRBV6-1; the D gene is possibly TRBD2 (5 bases). The CDR3 covers 16 residues. Deletions cut 6 bases from V and 6 bases from J, with 21 bases between. Germline values: CDR1 MNHNS, CDR2 SASEGT. CDR3 nucleotide sequence: TGTGCCAGCAGAGACCTTGATGCCCGCGGAGGCAATGAGCAGTTCTTC. Translating gives CASRDLDARGGNEQFF.

This clonotype was detected ten times or more. The rearrangement uses TRBV6-1 and TRBJ1-6; D ambiguous. Trimming removed 5 bases from V and 6 bases from J, with 11 bases in between. CDR1 is MNHNS and CDR2 is SASEGT in the germline V gene. This CDR3 contains 14 residues. CDR3 sequence: CASSPLGSNSPLHF. The CDR3, as DNA: TGTGCCAGCAGTCCCCTGGGGAGTAATTCACCCCTCCACTTT.

The sample holds a few counts of this clonotype. The chain joins TRBV7-9 to TRBJ1-2; possible D gene TRBD1, 5 bases. Germline V gives CDR1 SEHNR, CDR2 FQNEAQ (reference sequence). CDR3 length: 14 amino acids. Deletions cut 1 base from V and 6 bases from J, with 12 bases between. The CDR3 is CASSLEPVGHGYTF. CDR3 bases: TGTGCCAGCAGCTTAGAACCGGTGGGGCATGGCTACACCTTC.